Presented here are 27 T cell receptor beta chains from one specimen sequenced in a study of T cells after posttransplantation cyclophosphamide. The data were produced by immunoSEQ multiplex PCR, yet TCRdb's version contains in-frame clones alone and is incomplete. The data show about 30,000 clones, with none appearing a single time. The sequenced sample consisted of PBMCs. All receptors come from a woman aged 25 to 39 in good health and a related stem cell transplant donor.

This clone occurred many times. This chain links TRBV19 with TRBJ1-5, with 8 bases fitting TRBD1. The V gene's germline CDR1 is LNHDA and CDR2 SQIVND (reference sequence). There are 16 residues in the CDR3. V shed 8 bases, J shed 15 bases, and the junction held 24 bases outside the gene matches. This CDR3 reads CASGRGTGPGSRSRHF. The CDR3 DNA is TGTGCCAGTGGAAGAGGGACAGGTCCTGGTTCTAGGTCCCGGCATTTT.

This clone was seen a few times. V is TRBV7-2 and J is TRBJ1-5; 10 positions agree with TRBD1. Per germline, CDR1 SGHTA and CDR2 FQGNSA. This CDR3 comprises 14 residues. The trim removed 2 bases at V and 7 bases at J, leaving 2 bases unmatched. CDR3 amino acids: CASSLRQGAQPQHF. The CDR3 nucleotides are TGTGCCAGCAGCTTAAGACAGGGGGCACAGCCCCAGCATTTT.

The genes are TRBV5-1 and TRBJ2-7, with 7 bases matching TRBD2. The V gene's germline CDR1 is SGHRS and CDR2 YFSETQ. The J segment lost 5 bases and the V segment lost 0 bases, leaving 5 bases of the junction unmatched. The CDR3 is 14 residues long. CDR3 bases: TGCGCCAGCAGCTTGGAAGTCGGGACTAACGAGCAGTACTTC. Translation: CASSLEVGTNEQYF.

This clone has at least ten counts. The chain joins TRBV27 to TRBJ2-7; D possibly corresponds to TRBD2 (5 bases). CDR3 length equals 14 residues. With 6 bases removed from V and 0 bases from J, the gap between germline ends came to 12 bases. Germline values: CDR1 MNHEY, CDR2 SMNVEV (reference sequence). The CDR3 region is CASSGGPSSYEQYF. The CDR3 coding sequence is TGTGCCAGCAGCGGCGGGCCTAGCTCCTACGAGCAGTACTTC.

This clone was counted ten times or more. The V and J genes are TRBV18 and TRBJ1-3; 7 bases fit TRBD1. This CDR3 is 13 amino acids long. Germline trimming cut 5 bases from V and 4 bases from J; bases unmatched to any gene: 2. Germline CDR1 and CDR2: KGHSH and LQKENI. The CDR3 sequence is CASSSDRGNTIYF. CDR3 DNA sequence: TGTGCCAGCTCATCGGACAGGGGAAACACCATATATTTT.

This clone was counted many times. The chain employs TRBV5-6 and TRBJ2-3; 7 nucleotides match TRBD1. This CDR3 spans 15 amino acids. J lost 5 bases, V lost 4 bases, and 10 bases had no gene match. Germline values: CDR1 SGHDT, CDR2 YYEEEE. CDR3 DNA sequence: TGTGCCAGCAGCCTACCCGGGACAGTCATAGATACGCAGTATTTT. This codes for CASSLPGTVIDTQYF.

The gene calls are TRBV25-1 and TRBJ2-3; 10 bases align to TRBD2. With 6 bases clipped from V and 4 bases from J, the junction kept 10 bases outside the gene matches. Germline V CDR1 and CDR2: MGHDK, SYGVNS. The CDR3 extends over 16 amino acids. The CDR3 DNA is TGTGCCAGCAGCCGAGGGCTAGCGGGGGCCGCAGATACGCAGTATTTT. It codes for CASSRGLAGAADTQYF.

There are a few counts of this clone. J is TRBJ1-1 and V is TRBV29-1; perhaps TRBD1 as D (6 bases). The germline V gene has CDR1 SQVTM and CDR2 ANQGSEA. With 2 bases removed from V and 7 bases from J, the gap between germline ends came to 14 bases. The CDR3 totals 13 residues. CDR3 DNA sequence: TGCAGCGTTGAAAAAACAGGGTTCGGTGAAGCTTTCTTT. It specifies CSVEKTGFGEAFF.

The chain has TRBV5-1 and TRBJ2-1; D gene uncertain. The V gene's germline CDR1 is SGHRS and CDR2 YFSETQ. The CDR3 totals 12 residues. The V gene lost 6 bases and the J gene lost 4 bases, with 8 bases spanning the gap. The CDR3 DNA follows: TGCGCCAGCACTAGTTCTTACAATGAGCAGTTCTTC. Its protein is CASTSSYNEQFF.

This clone was seen a handful of times. The genes are TRBV28 and TRBJ2-3; 10 bases line up with TRBD2. With 5 bases clipped from V and 5 bases from J, the junction kept 10 bases outside the gene matches. The CDR3 has 16 residues. Germline V CDR1 and CDR2: MDHEN, SYDVKM. The CDR3 spells CASSPHLAGEIDTQYF. The CDR3, as DNA: TGTGCCAGCAGTCCCCACCTAGCGGGGGAAATAGATACGCAGTATTTT.

Turning to this clone: This sequence may be a read error, since a much larger clone differs from it by one base. The rearrangement links TRBV2 to TRBJ1-2; no firm D call. Germline CDR1 reads SNHLY; CDR2 reads FYNNEI. This CDR3 comprises 11 residues. In DNA form, the CDR3 reads TGTGCCAGCAGCTATAGCTATCGCTACACCTTC. This encodes CASSYSYRYTF.

This clone was seen repeatedly, ten times or more. The chain has TRBV6-6 and TRBJ1-4; 7 bases are shared with TRBD1. CDR3 length: 15 amino acids. Germline V gene sequence: CDR1 MNHNY, CDR2 SVGAGI (reference sequence). Trimming removed 5 bases from V and 7 bases from J; junction bases left unmatched: 10. The CDR3: CASSGRDRGGEKLFF. CDR3 nucleotides: TGTGCCAGCAGTGGCCGGGACAGAGGGGGTGAAAAACTGTTTTTT.

This clone has at least ten counts. The V call is TRBV19, the J call TRBJ1-5; no reliable D call. Trimming shortened V by 0 bases and J by 8 bases, and 26 bases separated the two germline ends. The CDR3 extends over 19 amino acids. CDR1 is LNHDA and CDR2 is SQIVND in the germline V gene (reference sequence). In DNA form, the CDR3 reads TGTGCCAGTAGTATAGACCCCCGCGGACGGCCTACCTCTAGCAAGCCCCAGCATTTT. Amino acid sequence: CASSIDPRGRPTSSKPQHF.

This clone came up a few times. This chain connects TRBV25-1 to TRBJ2-3, with D possibly being TRBD1 (6 bases). Germline V gives CDR1 MGHDK, CDR2 SYGVNS. The CDR3 length is 15 residues. V was shortened by 2 bases and J by 2 bases, with 11 bases between the two germline ends. The DNA of the CDR3 is TGTGCCAGCAGTGAAGGGGGCCTCCTCACAGATACGCAGTATTTT. It encodes CASSEGGLLTDTQYF.

The rearrangement links TRBV30 to TRBJ2-1, with 7 bases lining up with TRBD1. The ends lost 5 bases at V and 0 bases at J; junction bases unmatched: 1. Germline V lookup: CDR1 GTSNPN, CDR2 SVGIG (reference sequence). The CDR3 is 13 amino acids. The CDR3 here is CAWWDSSYNEQFF. In DNA, the CDR3 is TGTGCCTGGTGGGACAGCTCCTACAATGAGCAGTTCTTC.

This clone was seen at least ten times. The germline gene is not matched at one end of the junction; a read error may be the cause. The chain combines TRBV11-2 with TRBJ2-7; D may be TRBD1 (6 bases). Germline V gene sequence: CDR1 SGHAT, CDR2 FQNNGV. The CDR3 runs to 13 residues. CDR3 sequence reads: CASSRTVSSEQYF. CDR3 DNA: TGTGCCAGCTCCAGGACAGTTTCCTCCGAGCAGTACTTC.

This clone was recorded many times. V is TRBV5-1 and J is TRBJ2-2, with 8 nucleotides matching TRBD1. Looked up from germline, CDR1 is SGHRS and CDR2 is YFSETQ. After removal of 2 bases from V and 6 bases from J, the junction contained 6 bases not matched to a gene. CDR3 size: 15 residues. This CDR3 is CASSLGQGRAGELFF. The CDR3 DNA sequence: TGCGCCAGCAGCTTAGGACAGGGACGGGCCGGGGAGCTGTTTTTT.

This clone was seen ten or more times. This chain joins TRBV10-3 and TRBJ2-1; 9 nucleotides align to TRBD1. Trimming took 10 bases from V and 5 from J; bases not matched to a gene: 6. This CDR3 contains 13 residues. Looked up from germline, CDR1 is ENHRY and CDR2 is SYGVKD. The CDR3 is CATWGQGHNEQFF. CDR3 nucleotides: TGTGCCACGTGGGGACAGGGACACAATGAGCAGTTCTTC.

There are many counts of this clone. The CDR3 sequence is CASSLTGGVSRGYTF. The CDR3 region has the DNA TGCGCCAGCAGCTTAACAGGGGGCGTAAGTCGGGGCTACACCTTC. V and J are TRBV5-1 and TRBJ1-2; 9 nucleotides align to TRBD1. The germline V gene encodes CDR1 SGHRS and CDR2 YFSETQ. V lost 2 bases and J lost 8; bases outside the gene matches: 10. The CDR3 is 15 amino acids.

This clone was seen many times. The J gene is TRBJ2-6, the V gene TRBV12-3 or TRBV12-4; possible D gene TRBD1, 6 bases. Trimming shortened V by 4 bases and J by 4 bases, and 29 bases separated the two germline ends. This CDR3 region has 21 residues. CDR3 bases: TGTGCCAGCAGTTCCCCGACAGGTAACGCTGTAGGAAGGTCGGGGGCCAACGTCCTGACTTTC. It yields the protein CASSSPTGNAVGRSGANVLTF.

In its sample, this clone was seen many times. The rearrangement joins TRBV19 to TRBJ2-3; a possible D gene is TRBD2 (7 bases). This CDR3 contains 16 residues. Per the germline V gene, CDR1 is LNHDA and CDR2 is SQIVND (reference sequence). V was clipped by 6 bases and J by 7 bases, with 23 bases between them. The CDR3 region has the DNA TGTGCCAGTAGACCTTTGGGAGGGGACATTCGCCATACGCAGTATTTT. Translation gives CASRPLGGDIRHTQYF.

This clone appeared many times. The CDR3 DNA reads as TGTGCCAGCAGCCTTGGGACTAGGGTCGATGAGCAGTTCTTC. This encodes CASSLGTRVDEQFF. The genes are TRBV6-2 or TRBV6-3 and TRBJ2-1; 8 nucleotides match TRBD2. This CDR3 has 14 residues. Germline lookup yields CDR1 MNHEY and CDR2 SVGEGT. V shed 6 bases and J 8 bases; nucleotides not matched to a gene: 9.

This clone has ten or more counts. The V call is TRBV27, the J call TRBJ2-3; 8 bases fit TRBD1. This CDR3 spans 18 amino acids. Germline V CDR1 and CDR2: MNHEY, SMNVEV (reference sequence). Trimming at V came to 4 bases and at J to 4 bases, leaving 16 bases not matched to a gene. The CDR3, as DNA: TGTGCCAGCAGTTCAACAGGGGGATCCCTGATTGTCGCAGATACGCAGTATTTT. Protein: CASSSTGGSLIVADTQYF.

A few counts support this clone. The V and J genes are TRBV5-1 and TRBJ1-1; 9 nucleotides agree with TRBD1. Germline V lookup: CDR1 SGHRS, CDR2 YFSETQ. V lost 4 bases, J lost 5 bases, and 9 bases stayed unmatched. The CDR3 loop spans 15 amino acids. As DNA, the CDR3 is TGCGCCAGCAGCCCCGGGACAGGGAGAGGTACTGAAGCTTTCTTT. It translates to CASSPGTGRGTEAFF. The entire variable domain, with the rest obtained from reference TRBV5-1 and TRBJ1-1, is as follows: KAGVTQTPRYLIKTRGQQVTLSCSPISGHRSVSWYQQTPGQGLQFLFEYFSETQRNKGNFPGRFSGRQFSNSRSEMNVSTLELGDSALYLCASSPGTGRGTEAFFGQGTRLTVV.

Many counts were recorded for this clone. The chain employs TRBV12-3 or TRBV12-4 and TRBJ1-1, with TRBD1 as a possible D gene (5 bases). The CDR3 is made up of 14 amino acids. V lost 7 bases and J lost 4, with 16 bases in between. CDR3 loop: CASTRSGDSTEAFF. CDR3 sequence (DNA): TGTGCCAGCACGAGGTCGGGGGATAGCACTGAAGCTTTCTTT.

In its sample, this clone was seen many times. The chain uses TRBV7-9 and TRBJ2-7; 10 nucleotides match TRBD1. V shed 5 bases and J 6 bases; nucleotides not matched to a gene: 10. CDR1 is SEHNR, CDR2 FQNEAQ, per germline (reference sequence). This CDR3 is built from 15 residues. CDR3 amino acids: CASSPRDRGVGEQYF. The CDR3 coding sequence is TGTGCCAGCAGCCCCCGGGACAGGGGAGTCGGCGAGCAGTACTTC.

This clone was observed a handful of times. The CDR3 loop reads CASSSQDGTDTQYF. CDR3 nucleotides: TGCGCCAGCAGCTCACAGGACGGGACAGATACGCAGTATTTT. This chain connects TRBV5-1 to TRBJ2-3, with D possibly TRBD1 on 5 matching bases. V was clipped by 3 bases and J by 3 bases, with 11 bases between them. The CDR3 loop spans 14 amino acids. CDR1 SGHRS and CDR2 YFSETQ come from the germline V gene.